Listed below are T cell receptor beta chains from one sample, sequenced in a study of response to subunit inactivated influenza vaccine. In TCRdb, the RT-PCR reads were re-called with MiXCR into one record per CDR3 protein. This sample carries 550,000 to 650,000 distinct CDR3 sequences, 12% of them seen once, and the ten largest clones take about 10%. The starting material was PBMCs from blood, obtained on the day of vaccination. These receptors came from a man over 45 who received an inactivated influenza vaccine. Each CDR3 is given with its conserved first and last residue. A D gene is named only where the DNA matches it firmly. Clone size is not always given. Where it is, it says once, few, many or a class for expanded clones.

-	TRBV6-4	TRBJ2-6	-	TGTGCCAGCAGTGACACGCGGTCTGGGGCCAACGTCCTGACTTTC	CASSDTRSGANVLTF
TRBD1	TRBV12-3/TRBV12-4	TRBJ2-5	-	TGTGCCAGCACCCCCCGGGACAGGGGGACAGAGACCCAGTACTTC	CASTPRDRGTETQYF
-	TRBV7-9	TRBJ2-3	few	TGTGCCAGCAGCTCATGGCGGGGATCCACAGATACGCAGTATTTT	CASSSWRGSTDTQYF
-	TRBV5-1	TRBJ2-2	few	TGCGCCAGCAGCTCGCAGGGGCCCCCGAACACCGGGGAGCTGTTTTTT	CASSSQGPPNTGELFF
TRBD2	TRBV12-3/TRBV12-4	TRBJ2-4	-	TGTGCCAGCAGTCGGACTAGCGGGGATTACCTAGCCAAAAACATTCAGTACTTC	CASSRTSGDYLAKNIQYF
TRBD1	TRBV10-2	TRBJ1-4	few	TGCGCCAGCAGGGAGGACAGGGCACCCACTAATGAAAAACTGTTTTTT	CASREDRAPTNEKLFF
TRBD1	TRBV7-8	TRBJ1-6	-	TGTGCCAGCAGAGACAGGGCTTCACCCCTCCACTTT	CASRDRASPLHF
TRBD1	TRBV27	TRBJ1-1	-	TGTGCCAGCAGTATCGTCGGTCCCGGACAGGGGGAAGCTTTCTTT	CASSIVGPGQGEAFF
TRBD2	TRBV12-3/TRBV12-4	TRBJ2-1	few	TGTGCCAGCAGTTCTTCCTCCGGGACTAGCGAAAGCAGCTCCTACAATGAGCAGTTCTTC	CASSSSSGTSESSSYNEQFF
TRBD1	TRBV10-3	TRBJ1-5	few	TGTGCCATCTGGGGCGGGACAGGCAATCAGCCCCAGCATTTT	CAIWGGTGNQPQHF
TRBD1	TRBV10-3	TRBJ1-2	-	TGTGCCATCAGTGACCCTGGACAGGGGCAGCGAGGCTACACTTTC	CAISDPGQGQRGYTF
TRBD1	TRBV29-1	TRBJ2-1	few	TGCAGCGTCTCCGGACAGGGTTCGGGCAATGAGCAGTTCTTC	CSVSGQGSGNEQFF
TRBD2	TRBV5-6	TRBJ2-1	few	TGTGCCAGCAGCCTGGGACTAGCGGGAGCCACCCGGGAGCAGTTCTTC	CASSLGLAGATREQFF
-	TRBV24-1	TRBJ2-1	few	TGTGCCACCAGTGCCCCCGGTCAGGGAACGAGTTTTAATGAGCAGTTCTTC	CATSAPGQGTSFNEQFF
TRBD1	TRBV4-3	TRBJ2-2	few	TGCGCCAGCAGCCGAAGCCCGCCGGGACAGGAGAACACCGGGGAGCTGTTTTTT	CASSRSPPGQENTGELFF
-	TRBV7-9	TRBJ2-5	many	TGTGCCAGCAGCTTAGCGCTTGGAGAGACCCAGTACTTC	CASSLALGETQYF
-	TRBV5-6	TRBJ2-5	few	TGTGCCAGCAGCTCACCGGGACACCAAGAGACCCAGTACTTC	CASSSPGHQETQYF
TRBD2	TRBV7-9	TRBJ2-1	few	TGTGCCAGCAGCCGATACCGGGACTACGGAATCAATGAGCAGTTCTTC	CASSRYRDYGINEQFF
-	TRBV18	TRBJ2-7	many	TGTGCCAGCTCACCACCGGGAGGATTAGGGCAGTACTTC	CASSPPGGLGQYF
-	TRBV28	TRBJ2-3	few	TGTGCCAGCAGTTTAAGGGGGAGGGGCACAGATACGCAGTATTTT	CASSLRGRGTDTQYF
TRBD2	TRBV5-1	TRBJ2-7	few	TGCGCCAGCAGCTCCTATAGCGGGAACGCCTACGAGCAGTACTTC	CASSSYSGNAYEQYF
-	TRBV7-6	TRBJ2-5	few	TGTGCCAGCAGCTTATCCACAGAGACCCAGTACTTC	CASSLSTETQYF
TRBD2	TRBV7-2	TRBJ2-2	-	TGTGCCAGCAACGGGGGGGCAGATCGAACCGGGGAGCTGTTTTTT	CASNGGADRTGELFF
-	TRBV7-2	TRBJ1-6	-	TGTGCCAGCAGCTTGTACAGTGCGGACTCACCCCTCCACTTT	CASSLYSADSPLHF
TRBD2	TRBV11-2	TRBJ2-3	-	TGTGCCAGCAGCTTATCGCGGGGGTTCACAGATACGCAGTATTTT	CASSLSRGFTDTQYF
TRBD2	TRBV20-1	TRBJ2-2	few	TGCAGTGCTAGAGATCAAACTAGCGGCCCCGGGGAGCTGTTTTTT	CSARDQTSGPGELFF
-	TRBV13	TRBJ2-1	-	TGTGCCAGCAGCACGAGCAGGGCAGGGGAGCAGTTCTTC	CASSTSRAGEQFF
-	TRBV6-5	TRBJ2-3	-	TGTGCCAGCAGTCCCATGGGCAGCATTGAGTATTTT	CASSPMGSIEYF
-	TRBV27	TRBJ2-3	once	TGTGCCAGCAGTTTCCTCAATCCCGGCACAGATACGCAGTATTTT	CASSFLNPGTDTQYF
TRBD1	TRBV20-1	TRBJ1-5	few	TGCAGTGCTGACGACAGGGGCAATCAGCCCCAGCATTTT	CSADDRGNQPQHF
-	TRBV18	TRBJ2-4	few	TGTGCCAGCTCTCCCACTTACCAATTAGCCAAAAACATTCAGTACTTC	CASSPTYQLAKNIQYF
TRBD1	TRBV7-9	TRBJ2-3	few	TGTGCCAGCAGCCAATCCCGGGACAGGGCGACAGATACGCAGTATTTT	CASSQSRDRATDTQYF
TRBD1	TRBV13	TRBJ1-2	many	TGTGCCAGCAGCTCGGGACAGTCTAACTATGGCTACACCTTC	CASSSGQSNYGYTF